This note documents a single T cell receptor (beta chain) sequence. The antigen is unknown. The data derive from a study of Ad26.COV2.S vaccination and SARS-CoV-2 variants. Study conclusions and caveats: Total responses of T cells may have been underestimated by the analyses of TCR breadth and depth. Spike-specific TCR breadth was greater after Ad26.COV2.S than placebo.

Assay: immunoSEQ multiplex PCR; the TCRdb copy retains only in-frame clones and omits some. Of about half a million clones in the sample, 80% to 90% are singletons; the top ten hold more than 1.5%. Treatment indicated: about 20 received Ad26.COV2.S at low or high dose, single or two shots; 5 received placebo; per-sample allocation not given. Sampling occurred on day 63 after the first vaccine or placebo injection. Immunization relied on an Ad26 vector, which expressed Wuhan-strain SARS-CoV-2 spike. The CDR3 is 13 residues long. Per germline, CDR1 WSHSY and CDR2 SAAADI. Trimming removed 7 bases at V and 7 bases at J, with 11 bases between.

The rearrangement links TRBV10-2 to TRBJ1-6; D call uncertain. This clonotype was obtained from a person between 18 and 65 years old who received the Ad26.COV2.S COVID-19 vaccine or a placebo. The sample in question was peripheral blood, obtained in a trial of Ad26.COV2.S vaccine versus placebo. The CDR3 nucleotides read TGCGCCAGCACCCGCACTCGCAATTCACCCCTCCACTTT. It is translated as CASTRTRNSPLHF.